This paragraph reports one T cell receptor beta chain. Its antigen is unidentified. Other DNA sequences within the sample encode an identical CDR3. PCR amplification relied on 60 Vbeta primers (plus 13 Jbeta primers). TCRdb's copy holds only in-frame clones and misses some; the assay was immunoSEQ multiplex PCR. The data show about 150,000 clones, 79% seen once. Trimming took 0 bases from V and 5 from J, leaving 5 bases between them. This CDR3 region has 12 residues. Germline lookup yields CDR1 SGHKS and CDR2 YYEKEE (reference sequence). This cohort consisted of healthy bone marrow donors. The data were obtained in a study of cytomegalovirus exposure and HLA in healthy donors. Study-wide findings and caveats: Later analysis reportedly placed an Asian-associated ancestry cluster below the roughly 680-donor mean in N-insertions. Listed as cytomegalovirus-associated were 164 TCR beta chains. The classifier, whose performance was assessed in both the original and validation cohorts, reportedly diagnosed cytomegalovirus status with high specificity and sensitivity.

V is TRBV5-5 and J is TRBJ2-5; D unresolved. The TCR sequence derives from a man in his fifties or sixties in good health and CMV-seropositive. Sequenced sample: PBMCs. CDR3 sequence reads: CASSLDAETQYF. The CDR3 coding sequence is TGTGCCAGCAGCTTGGACGCGGAGACCCAGTACTTC.